A single sample is the source of the 21 T cell receptor beta chains below, sequenced in a study of blood T cell repertoires in COVID-19. Repertoires were generated with immunoSEQ multiplex PCR, while TCRdb's copy carries only in-frame clones and drops some. The repertoire consists of a few hundred thousand clones, with more than 90% occurring once and the leading ten covering just over 2.5%. The material sequenced was peripheral blood. These receptors were obtained from a young adult with COVID-19, enrolled during active disease.

The V call is TRBV27, the J call TRBJ2-1; 9 bases map to TRBD2. From germline, CDR1 is MNHEY and CDR2 SMNVEV (reference sequence). V lost 3 bases to trimming and J lost 7 bases; unmatched junction nucleotides: 7. CDR3 length: 15 residues. The CDR3 protein is CASSLVLAGRNEQFF. CDR3 coding DNA: TGTGCCAGCAGTTTGGTACTAGCGGGTAGGAATGAGCAGTTCTTC.

The chain couples TRBV20-1 to TRBJ2-1; a possible D gene is TRBD1 (6 bases). With 3 bases removed from V and 6 bases from J, the gap between germline ends came to 21 bases. The CDR3 totals 16 residues. Germline V gene sequence: CDR1 DFQATT, CDR2 SNEGSKA (reference sequence). The DNA for the CDR3 is TGCAGTGCTAGTGGGGATGGGGGCTGGGATCTCAATGAGCAGTTCTTC. The encoded protein is CSASGDGGWDLNEQFF.

This sequence joins TRBV7-2 and TRBJ2-7; D is perhaps TRBD2 (6 bases). CDR1 and CDR2 from the germline V gene are SGHTA and FQGNSA. V lost 2 bases, J lost 2 bases, and 10 bases lay in between. CDR3 length equals 14 residues. Here the CDR3 DNA reads TGTGCCAGCAGCTTAATGGGACTCGCCTACGAGCAGTACTTC. Amino acid sequence: CASSLMGLAYEQYF.

This chain connects TRBV7-8 to TRBJ1-1; 10 bases line up with TRBD1. The CDR3 consists of 15 residues. Germline CDR1 and CDR2: SGHVS and FQNEAQ. V trimming: 5 bases; J trimming: 0 bases; junction bases outside the gene matches: 3. CDR3 loop: CASSLDRGLNTEAFF. The CDR3 DNA is TGTGCCAGCAGCCTTGACAGGGGGCTGAACACTGAAGCTTTCTTT.

The V gene is TRBV4-3, the J gene TRBJ1-1; unclear D gene. V was shortened by 4 bases and J by 3 bases, with 21 bases between the two germline ends. Germline V lookup: CDR1 LGHNA, CDR2 YSLEER. This CDR3 comprises 17 residues. This CDR3 reads CASSPGEGGRWDTEAFF. The DNA for the CDR3 is TGCGCCAGCAGCCCCGGGGAGGGTGGTAGGTGGGACACTGAAGCTTTCTTT.

The V gene is TRBV28, the J gene TRBJ1-5, with 7 bases lining up with TRBD1. The CDR3 is 16 residues long. Germline V gives CDR1 MDHEN, CDR2 SYDVKM. The V and J ends lost 1 base and 3 bases, in that order; junction bases with no gene match: 6. The CDR3: CASSLFRGLNNQPQHF. In nucleotides, the CDR3 is TGTGCCAGCAGTTTATTTAGGGGGCTTAACAATCAGCCCCAGCATTTT.

The chain combines TRBV6-1 with TRBJ1-2, with TRBD1 identical over 8 bases. V lost 0 bases and J lost 7; bases outside the gene matches: 7. CDR3 length: 15 residues. In germline, CDR1 is MNHNS, CDR2 SASEGT. The CDR3: CASSEAQTGVSGYTF. CDR3 nucleotide sequence: TGTGCCAGCAGTGAAGCTCAGACAGGGGTCTCTGGCTACACCTTC.

DNA for the CDR3: TGTGCCAGCAGTTTGGACTACACCTACGAGCAGTACTTC. Amino acid sequence: CASSLDYTYEQYF. J is TRBJ2-7 and V is TRBV27; tentatively, D is TRBD2 (6 bases). V lost 3 bases, J lost 2 bases, and 8 bases lay in between. Germline CDR1 reads MNHEY; CDR2 reads SMNVEV (reference sequence). The CDR3 loop spans 13 amino acids.

This clone has just one count. The rearrangement links TRBV5-6 to TRBJ1-1; D unresolved. V was clipped by 1 base and J by 2 bases, with 12 bases between them. Germline CDR1 and CDR2: SGHDT and YYEEEE. This CDR3 comprises 15 residues. Here the CDR3 DNA reads TGTGCCAGCAGCTTGCGCGGTTCGGGTAACACTGAAGCTTTCTTT. It specifies CASSLRGSGNTEAFF.

This clone has only one observation. This sequence joins TRBV19 and TRBJ2-7; TRBD2 is a possible D gene (5 bases). The CDR3 runs to 11 residues. V lost 6 bases, J lost 5 bases, and 8 bases lay in between. CDR1 and CDR2 (germline): LNHDA, SQIVND (reference sequence). The DNA of the CDR3 is TGTGCCAGTAGCTTCGGGGACGAGCAGTACTTC. This codes for CASSFGDEQYF. Full variable domain (rest looked up from reference TRBV19 and TRBJ2-7): DGGITQSPKYLFRKEGQNVTLSCEQNLNHDAMYWYRQDPGQGLRLIYYSQIVNDFQKGDIAEGYSVSREKKESFPLTVTSAQKNPTAFYLCASSFGDEQYFGPGTRLTVT.

Here the CDR3 DNA reads TGCAGCGTTGCAGCAGGGGGCTTGGATGGCTACACCTTC. Translating gives CSVAAGGLDGYTF. The rearrangement joins TRBV29-1 to TRBJ1-2, with 8 bases lining up with TRBD1. V lost 4 bases and J lost 6; bases outside the gene matches: 7. The CDR3 covers 13 residues. Germline assignment: CDR1 SQVTM and CDR2 ANQGSEA. The full variable domain, in which reference TRBV29-1 and TRBJ1-2 provide the parts outside the CDR3, is SAVISQKPSRDICQRGTSLTIQCQVDSQVTMMFWYRQQPGQSLTLIATANQGSEATYESGFVIDKFPISRPNLTFSTLTVSNMSPEDSSIYLCSVAAGGLDGYTFGSGTRLTVV.

The chain employs TRBV4-2 and TRBJ2-1; D is unclear. Trimming shortened V by 0 bases and J by 11 bases, and 8 bases separated the two germline ends. CDR1 is LGHNA and CDR2 is YNFKEQ in the germline V gene. The length of the CDR3 is 12 residues. CDR3: CASSQDWAQQFF. CDR3 bases: TGTGCCAGCAGCCAAGATTGGGCTCAGCAGTTCTTC.

The gene calls are TRBV12-3 or TRBV12-4 and TRBJ2-7; TRBD1 is a possible D gene (5 bases). The CDR3 sequence is 12 residues long. Trimming left V 0 bases short and J 7 bases short, with 7 bases between. The CDR3 nucleotides are TGTGCCAGCAGTTTAGCCCAGGGAGAGCAGTACTTC. Translation: CASSLAQGEQYF.

The CDR3 reads CASSLGGTVREQYF. The CDR3 nucleotides read TGTGCCAGCAGCTTAGGGGGGACAGTCCGCGAGCAGTACTTC. The chain combines TRBV7-9 with TRBJ2-7, with TRBD1 identical over 7 bases. This CDR3 comprises 14 residues. In germline, CDR1 is SEHNR, CDR2 FQNEAQ (reference sequence). Germline trimming cut 1 base from V and 6 bases from J; bases unmatched to any gene: 6.

V gene TRBV6-6 combines with J gene TRBJ1-5; the D gene is possibly TRBD1 (6 bases). V was cut by 0 bases and J by 3 bases, with 9 bases left in between. Germline V gene lookup returns CDR1 MNHNY and CDR2 SVGAGI (reference sequence). This CDR3 contains 15 residues. CDR3 DNA sequence: TGTGCCAGCAGTTACTCGTACAGGGACAATCAGCCCCAGCATTTT. Its protein is CASSYSYRDNQPQHF.

This clone was found a few times. The junction shows a germline mismatch at one end, possibly a read error. The rearrangement uses TRBV6-1 and TRBJ1-6, with D possibly TRBD1 on 5 matching bases. This CDR3 is 15 amino acids long. Germline CDR1 reads MNHNS; CDR2 reads SASEGT. The DNA of the CDR3 is TGTGCCAGCACTGAATCAGGGTCGGACCATTCACCCCTCCACTTT. Its protein product is CASTESGSDHSPLHF.

The CDR3 nucleotides are TGTGCCAGCAGCCAAGACAGCGGCAAGCAGTACTTC. Its protein product is CASSQDSGKQYF. The rearrangement joins TRBV4-2 to TRBJ2-7; possibly TRBD2 for D (5 bases). Germline V gene lookup returns CDR1 LGHNA and CDR2 YNFKEQ. The V gene lost 0 bases and the J gene lost 8 bases, with 8 bases spanning the gap. CDR3 size: 12 residues.

The rearrangement joins TRBV5-6 to TRBJ2-1, with a possible D match to TRBD1 (6 bases). The germline CDR1 and CDR2 sequences are SGHDT and YYEEEE. The CDR3 is made up of 14 amino acids. V lost 4 bases to trimming and J lost 6 bases, with 14 bases between them. The CDR3 is CASSAGQLLNEQFF. In DNA, the CDR3 is TGTGCCAGCAGCGCCGGACAGCTACTCAATGAGCAGTTCTTC.

J is TRBJ2-5 and V is TRBV7-9; no clear D. The CDR3 covers 15 residues. Germline CDR1 reads SEHNR; CDR2 reads FQNEAQ (reference sequence). V lost 4 bases and J lost 7, with 19 bases in between. DNA of the CDR3: TGTGCCAGCAGCTCCCCGTTGGTCGAATCGGGGACCCAGTACTTC. Amino acids: CASSSPLVESGTQYF.

This chain links TRBV2 with TRBJ2-3; D is perhaps TRBD2 (5 bases). V was clipped by 4 bases and J by 3 bases, with 14 bases between them. The CDR3 has 15 amino acids. Germline V gene sequence: CDR1 SNHLY, CDR2 FYNNEI. CDR3 in DNA: TGTGCCAGCAGTGCTGCGCCAGCGGCAACAGATACGCAGTATTTT. Amino acid sequence: CASSAAPAATDTQYF. Based on the CDR3 plus reference TRBV2 and TRBJ2-3, the full variable domain is EPEVTQTPSHQVTQMGQEVILRCVPISNHLYFYWYRQILGQKVEFLVSFYNNEISEKSEIFDDQFSVERPDGSNFTLKIRSTKLEDSAMYFCASSAAPAATDTQYFGPGTRLTVL.

The genes are TRBV7-2 and TRBJ2-5; 16 bases line up with TRBD2. The germline V gene encodes CDR1 SGHTA and CDR2 FQGNSA. Losses at the gene ends were 6 bases for V and 2 bases for J; bases not matched to a gene: 6. This CDR3 is 17 amino acids long. The DNA of the CDR3 is TGTGCCAGCAGAACGGGACTAGCGGGAGGGAGTCAAGAGACCCAGTACTTC. The encoded protein is CASRTGLAGGSQETQYF.